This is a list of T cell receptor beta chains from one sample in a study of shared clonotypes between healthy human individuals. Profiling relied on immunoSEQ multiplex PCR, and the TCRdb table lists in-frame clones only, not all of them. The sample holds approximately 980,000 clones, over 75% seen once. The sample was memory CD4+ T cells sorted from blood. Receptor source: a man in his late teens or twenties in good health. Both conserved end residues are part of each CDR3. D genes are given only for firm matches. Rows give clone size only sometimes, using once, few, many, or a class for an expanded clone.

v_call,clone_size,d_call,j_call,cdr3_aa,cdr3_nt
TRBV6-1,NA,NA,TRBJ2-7,CASSDRVASSYEQYF,TGTGCCAGCAGTGACCGGGTCGCTAGCTCCTACGAGCAGTACTTC
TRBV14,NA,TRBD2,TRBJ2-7,CASRIAGAYEQYF,TGTGCCAGCAGGATCGCGGGAGCATACGAGCAGTACTTC
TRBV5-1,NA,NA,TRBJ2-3,CASSTQGGTDTQYF,TGCGCCAGCAGCACCCAGGGCGGGACAGATACGCAGTATTTT
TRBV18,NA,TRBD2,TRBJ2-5,CASSTYSGPQETQYF,TGTGCCAGCTCAACCTATAGCGGGCCCCAAGAGACCCAGTACTTC
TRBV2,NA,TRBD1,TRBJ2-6,CASSLRQGSGANVLTF,TGTGCCAGCAGTCTACGACAGGGCTCTGGGGCCAACGTCCTGACTTTC
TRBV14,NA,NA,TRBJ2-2,CASSQITGGELFF,TGTGCCAGCAGCCAAATAACAGGCGGGGAGCTGTTTTTT
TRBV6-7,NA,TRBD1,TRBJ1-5,CASSCDRAGRGNQPQHF,TGTGCCAGCAGTTGTGACAGGGCTGGCCGGGGCAATCAGCCCCAGCATTTT
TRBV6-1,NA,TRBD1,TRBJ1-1,CASSGNRGLNTEAFF,TGTGCCAGCAGTGGTAACAGGGGATTGAACACTGAAGCTTTCTTT
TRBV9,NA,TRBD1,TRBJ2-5,CASSPDGQGKTQYF,TGTGCCAGCAGCCCCGATGGACAGGGCAAGACCCAGTACTTC
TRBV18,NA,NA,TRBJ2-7,CASSSGGSYEQYF,TGTGCCAGCTCGTCTGGGGGCTCCTACGAGCAGTACTTC
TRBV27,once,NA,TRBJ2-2,CASSPSVGSNTGELFF,TGTGCCAGCAGTCCTTCTGTTGGATCGAACACCGGGGAGCTGTTTTTT
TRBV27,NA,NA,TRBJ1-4,CASSLSGLNEKLFF,TGTGCCAGCAGTTTAAGCGGACTTAATGAAAAACTGTTTTTT
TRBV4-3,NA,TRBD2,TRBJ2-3,CASSQGSTSGNRDTQYF,TGCGCCAGCAGCCAAGGATCGACTAGCGGAAACCGTGATACGCAGTATTTT
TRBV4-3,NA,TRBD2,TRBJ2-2,CASSLGLAGGTTGELFF,TGCGCCAGCAGCCTGGGACTAGCGGGAGGAACCACCGGGGAGCTGTTTTTT
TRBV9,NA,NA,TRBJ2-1,CASSLHNWDTSQFF,TGTGCCAGCAGCCTCCACAATTGGGACACTAGCCAGTTCTTC
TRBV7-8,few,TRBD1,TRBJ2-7,CASSISPGQGSRQYF,TGTGCCAGCAGCATCTCCCCGGGACAGGGTTCTCGGCAGTACTTC
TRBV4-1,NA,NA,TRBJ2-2,CASSQAMVGSYGGNTGELFF,TGCGCCAGCAGCCAAGCCATGGTAGGGTCATACGGGGGGAACACCGGGGAGCTGTTTTTT
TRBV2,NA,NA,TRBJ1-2,CASSEGGYGYTF,TGTGCCAGCAGTGAAGGGGGCTATGGCTACACCTTC
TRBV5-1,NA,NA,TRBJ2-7,CASSLPGTEQYF,TGCGCCAGCAGCTTGCCAGGGACCGAGCAGTACTTC
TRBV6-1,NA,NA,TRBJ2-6,CASSEDGANVLTF,TGTGCCAGCAGTGAAGATGGGGCCAACGTCCTGACTTTC
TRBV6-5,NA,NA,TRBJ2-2,CASRFTGSTGELFF,TGTGCCAGCAGATTTACAGGGTCCACCGGGGAGCTGTTTTTT
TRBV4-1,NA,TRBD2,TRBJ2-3,CASSQDTSADTQYF,TGCGCCAGCAGCCAAGATACTAGCGCAGATACGCAGTATTTT
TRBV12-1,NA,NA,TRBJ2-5,CASKGLAGGKQVGETQYF,TGTGCCAGCAAGGGACTAGCGGGAGGGAAGCAGGTCGGAGAGACCCAGTACTTC
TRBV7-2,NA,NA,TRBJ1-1,CASSSQTNTEAFF,TGTGCCAGCAGTTCCCAAACCAACACTGAAGCTTTCTTT
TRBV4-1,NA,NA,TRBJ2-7,CASSQGPGADGSYEQYF,TGCGCCAGCAGCCAAGGGCCGGGGGCTGACGGCTCCTACGAGCAGTACTTC
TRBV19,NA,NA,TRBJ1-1,CASKGPFTEAFF,TGTGCCAGTAAGGGCCCTTTCACTGAAGCTTTCTTT
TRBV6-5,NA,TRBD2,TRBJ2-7,CASRKTSGTYEQYF,TGTGCCAGCAGAAAGACTAGCGGAACCTACGAGCAGTACTTC
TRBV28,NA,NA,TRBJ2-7,CASSLRRSYEQYF,TGTGCCAGCAGTTTACGGAGGAGTTACGAGCAGTACTTC
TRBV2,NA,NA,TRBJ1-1,CASSDPGSNTEAFF,TGTGCCAGCAGTGACCCAGGGTCGAACACTGAAGCTTTCTTT
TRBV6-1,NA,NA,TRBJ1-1,CASSVLYMNTEAFF,TGTGCCAGCAGTGTGCTTTACATGAACACTGAAGCTTTCTTT
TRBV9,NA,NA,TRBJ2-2,CASSLPENTGELFF,TGTGCCAGCAGCCTCCCGGAAAACACCGGGGAGCTGTTTTTT
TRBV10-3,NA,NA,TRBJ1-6,CAISAGTLRTPLHF,TGTGCCATCAGCGCCGGGACCTTAAGAACACCCCTCCACTTT
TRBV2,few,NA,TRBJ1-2,CASSATGRDYGYTF,TGTGCCAGCAGCGCCACGGGACGGGACTATGGCTACACCTTC
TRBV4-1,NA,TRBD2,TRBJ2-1,CASSQAGRDPNEQFF,TGCGCCAGCAGCCAAGCCGGGAGGGACCCCAATGAGCAGTTCTTC
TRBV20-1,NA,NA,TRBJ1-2,CSARDRDGYTF,TGCAGTGCTAGAGATCGGGATGGCTACACCTTC
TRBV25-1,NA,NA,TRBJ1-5,CASSEGSGIGPQHF,TGTGCCAGCAGTGAAGGTTCCGGGATTGGGCCCCAGCATTTT
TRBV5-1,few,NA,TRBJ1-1,CASSVLGANTEAFF,TGCGCCAGCAGCGTCCTGGGGGCGAACACTGAAGCTTTCTTT